The entry that follows covers one TCR beta chain sequence. The target antigen is unknown. The PBMCs studied were ones that came from roughly 11 ml fresh peripheral blood. The sample comes from a study of T cells in Graves' hyperthyroidism and ophthalmopathy. Study-wide points: For ophthalmopathy, model prediction preceded onset by a median 6.5 months. Ophthalmopathy cases were set apart from stable hyperthyroidism by a 13 V-J model.

It was RNA transcripts that yielded the amplified TCR beta CDR3 regions. The HTBI primer set was used in a first-round RT-PCR of the TCR CDR3. TCRdb re-analysed the multiplex PCR reads in MiXCR, keeping a single row per CDR3 protein. The sample consists of about 640,000 distinct CDR3 sequences, about a fifth of them appearing once. The source of this sequence is a man aged 30 to 39 with Graves' ophthalmopathy. Sequences were obtained from blood.

The CDR3 bases are TGCAGCGCCCGAGGGGGGATACCTCCCTACGAGCAGTACTTC. It is translated as CSARGGIPPYEQYF. This sequence joins TRBV29-1 and TRBJ2-7; the D gene could be TRBD1 or TRBD2 (6 bases each). Trimming stripped 7 bases from V and 2 bases from J, with 18 bases between. CDR3 length: 14 residues. The germline CDR1 and CDR2 sequences are SQVTM and ANQGSEA.